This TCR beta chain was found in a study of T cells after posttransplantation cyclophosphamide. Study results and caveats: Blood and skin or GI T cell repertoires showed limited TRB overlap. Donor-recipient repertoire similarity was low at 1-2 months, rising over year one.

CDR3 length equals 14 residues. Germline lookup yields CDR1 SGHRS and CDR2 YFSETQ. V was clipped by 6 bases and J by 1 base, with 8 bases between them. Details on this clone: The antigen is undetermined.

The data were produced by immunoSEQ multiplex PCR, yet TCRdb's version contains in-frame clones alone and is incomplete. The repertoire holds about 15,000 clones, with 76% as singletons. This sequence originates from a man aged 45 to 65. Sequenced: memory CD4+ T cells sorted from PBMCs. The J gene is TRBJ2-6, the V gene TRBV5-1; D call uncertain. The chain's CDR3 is CASTVTSGANVLTF. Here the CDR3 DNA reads TGCGCCAGCACTGTAACTTCTGGGGCCAACGTCCTGACTTTC.